This TCR beta chain was captured by sequencing in a study of identical twins. The study, taken as a whole, reports: An excess of low generation probability was shown by twin-shared out-of-frame alpha sequences.

TCRdb recomputed calls from the 5' RACE reads with MiXCR, one row per CDR3 protein. Of more than 600,000 distinct CDR3 sequences in the sample, approximately 18% were seen once. This CDR3 is 15 amino acids long. Germline CDR1 is LNHDA and CDR2 is SQIVND (reference sequence). V trimming: 4 bases; J trimming: 11 bases; junction bases outside the gene matches: 6. In the case of this clonotype: Its cognate antigen is unknown.

Separately, the same data were catalogued under a study of T cells expressing NK-cell markers.

The TCR was taken from a woman in her late teens or twenties in good health. Sequencing was done on a sample of PBMCs. This chain uses TRBV19 with TRBJ1-6, with 12 bases that match TRBD1. DNA for the CDR3: TGTGCCAGTAGTACGGGGACAGGGGGCTTTACACCCCTCCACTTT. Translating it yields CASSTGTGGFTPLHF.